This TCR beta chain was recovered during a study of sequential checkpoint blockade in melanoma. On the study more broadly: First-line arms were nivolumab then ipilimumab, or the reverse, randomized 1:1.

The method was immunoSEQ multiplex PCR; TCRdb's version includes in-frame clones alone and lacks a portion of them. The table lists some 18,000 clones, approximately 72% of them singletons. V was trimmed by 6 bases and J by 5 bases, leaving 10 bases between them. The CDR3 contains 11 residues. Germline CDR1 reads SQVTM; CDR2 reads ANQGSEA. Treatment indicated: randomized to nivolumab then ipilimumab (arm A) or the reverse (arm B). None of the patients previously received DNA-damaging chemotherapy. From thawed PBMCs, live CD3+CD8+ cells negative for CD19 and CD56 were sorted. The sequence came from a human donor with melanoma. J is TRBJ1-2 and V is TRBV29-1; D unresolved. The sequences come from CD8+ T cells sorted from blood (inferred from file names), collected from a patient given nivolumab and ipilimumab in sequence. CDR3 protein: CSVLSVYGYTF. The CDR3 nucleotides read TGCAGCGTCCTAAGCGTTTATGGCTACACCTTC. Full variable domain (rest looked up from reference TRBV29-1 and TRBJ1-2): SAVISQKPSRDICQRGTSLTIQCQVDSQVTMMFWYRQQPGQSLTLIATANQGSEATYESGFVIDKFPISRPNLTFSTLTVSNMSPEDSSIYLCSVLSVYGYTFGSGTRLTVV.